Listed below are T cell receptor beta chains from one sample, sequenced in a study of cytomegalovirus exposure and HLA in healthy donors. Assay: immunoSEQ multiplex PCR; the TCRdb copy retains only in-frame clones and omits some. The data contain approximately 160,000 clones, about 71% of them singletons. Material: PBMCs. All receptors come from a woman in her thirties or forties in good health and CMV-seropositive. CDR3s include the opening cysteine and the closing phenylalanine or tryptophan. Each record gives: CDR3 length, V gene, J gene, CDR3 protein.

CDR3 length: 15
V gene: TRBV28
J gene: TRBJ2-5
CDR3 protein: CASRVAGTFQETQYF

CDR3 length: 15
V gene: TRBV19
J gene: TRBJ2-4
CDR3 protein: CASRDSGRSGDIQYF

CDR3 length: 13
V gene: TRBV27
J gene: TRBJ2-2
CDR3 protein: CASSLANTGELFF

CDR3 length: 15
V gene: TRBV19
J gene: TRBJ1-1
CDR3 protein: CASRSETGGNTEAFF

CDR3 length: 14
V gene: TRBV10-3
J gene: TRBJ2-1
CDR3 protein: CAMAGQGNQREQFF

CDR3 length: 17
V gene: TRBV5-1
J gene: TRBJ2-3
CDR3 protein: CASSLDGTSGGTDTQYF

CDR3 length: 15
V gene: TRBV7-3
J gene: TRBJ2-3
CDR3 protein: CASSQTGLQGDTQYF

CDR3 length: 14
V gene: TRBV6-5
J gene: TRBJ1-2
CDR3 protein: CASRRRGGRYGYTF

CDR3 length: 12
V gene: TRBV2
J gene: TRBJ1-1
CDR3 protein: CASSESGRLAFF

CDR3 length: 13
V gene: TRBV18
J gene: TRBJ1-6
CDR3 protein: CASSPGKYSPLHF

CDR3 length: 14
V gene: TRBV7-2
J gene: TRBJ2-1
CDR3 protein: CASFEGFSYNEQFF

CDR3 length: 13
V gene: TRBV6-5
J gene: TRBJ1-2
CDR3 protein: CASRRDSYYGYTF

CDR3 length: 13
V gene: TRBV27
J gene: TRBJ2-4
CDR3 protein: CASSSPRENIQYF

CDR3 length: 14
V gene: TRBV5-4
J gene: TRBJ2-1
CDR3 protein: CASSLEQGRNEQLF

CDR3 length: 16
V gene: TRBV18
J gene: TRBJ2-1
CDR3 protein: CASSHGGLAGGDEQFF

CDR3 length: 14
V gene: TRBV2
J gene: TRBJ2-1
CDR3 protein: CASSESQGNNEQFF

CDR3 length: 16
V gene: TRBV4-1
J gene: TRBJ2-2
CDR3 protein: CASSHSRETYTGELFF

CDR3 length: 14
V gene: TRBV11-2
J gene: TRBJ1-4
CDR3 protein: CASSQGQLNEKLFF

CDR3 length: 13
V gene: TRBV18
J gene: TRBJ1-3
CDR3 protein: CASSPGGRNTIYF

CDR3 length: 14
V gene: TRBV5-4
J gene: TRBJ2-1
CDR3 protein: CASSSLAGGNEQFF

CDR3 length: 15
V gene: TRBV4-2
J gene: TRBJ2-3
CDR3 protein: CASSLTGGGPDTQYF

CDR3 length: 15
V gene: TRBV7-7
J gene: TRBJ2-3
CDR3 protein: CASSLGTGNTDTQYF

CDR3 length: 13
V gene: TRBV28
J gene: TRBJ2-1
CDR3 protein: CAGLAGDPHEQFF

CDR3 length: 13
V gene: TRBV29-1
J gene: TRBJ2-3
CDR3 protein: CSGGQGVADTQYF

CDR3 length: 15
V gene: TRBV19
J gene: TRBJ1-5
CDR3 protein: CASSPGDAFNQPQHF

CDR3 length: 18
V gene: TRBV4-1
J gene: TRBJ2-1
CDR3 protein: CASSGRAGGLSSYNEQFF

CDR3 length: 14
V gene: TRBV7-9
J gene: TRBJ1-4
CDR3 protein: CASSAAGRHEKLFF

CDR3 length: 16
V gene: TRBV7-9
J gene: TRBJ1-2
CDR3 protein: CASSLSFVTYHYGYPF

CDR3 length: 14
V gene: TRBV19
J gene: TRBJ1-3
CDR3 protein: CASKTGASGNTIYF

CDR3 length: 18
V gene: TRBV9
J gene: TRBJ2-7
CDR3 protein: CASSPDPLTSGRIHEQYF

CDR3 length: 18
V gene: TRBV9
J gene: TRBJ2-1
CDR3 protein: CASSGGGLAEDHRDEQFF

CDR3 length: 15
V gene: TRBV7-2
J gene: TRBJ1-1
CDR3 protein: CASTPGTGMYTEAFF

CDR3 length: 17
V gene: TRBV23-1
J gene: TRBJ2-7
CDR3 protein: CASRLGTIGEGHHEQYF

CDR3 length: 14
V gene: TRBV7-2
J gene: TRBJ2-3
CDR3 protein: CASSSGPSTDTQYF

CDR3 length: 15
V gene: TRBV14
J gene: TRBJ1-4
CDR3 protein: CASSQDGTANEKLFF

CDR3 length: 13
V gene: TRBV7-3
J gene: TRBJ2-5
CDR3 protein: CASSPPGGETQYF

CDR3 length: 15
V gene: TRBV18
J gene: TRBJ2-2
CDR3 protein: CASSRLAGGTGELFF

CDR3 length: 16
V gene: TRBV4-3
J gene: TRBJ1-2
CDR3 protein: CASSQDQFYRVYGYTF

CDR3 length: 16
V gene: TRBV5-1
J gene: TRBJ2-3
CDR3 protein: CASSLQRDTPADTQYF

CDR3 length: 15
V gene: TRBV19
J gene: TRBJ2-6
CDR3 protein: CASSAITAGANVLTF

CDR3 length: 15
V gene: TRBV27
J gene: TRBJ2-1
CDR3 protein: CASTPEIAGINEQFF

CDR3 length: 12
V gene: TRBV4-2
J gene: TRBJ2-2
CDR3 protein: CASSQPIGELFF

CDR3 length: 16
V gene: TRBV7-2
J gene: TRBJ2-3
CDR3 protein: CASSNPPQWSTDTQYF

CDR3 length: 15
V gene: TRBV2
J gene: TRBJ1-5
CDR3 protein: CASSELRQGGQPQHF